The T cell receptor (beta chain) described here comes from a study of cytomegalovirus exposure and HLA in healthy donors. Study results and caveats: An analysis that came later showed most CMV-associated TCR beta chains appearing HLA-restricted. Being productive about 87% or about 30% of the time was typical of most TCR beta V segments in an earlier analysis. As a later analysis revealed, the rate of TCR association differed by HLA locus, with DRB1 most and HLA-C fewest.

Researchers ran the PCR with 60 Vbeta and 13 Jbeta primers. Generated by immunoSEQ multiplex PCR, the TCRdb table keeps only in-frame clones and is missing some. The table shows 65,000 to 95,000 clones, with around 76% occurring only once. A note on this clone: The target antigen is unknown.

Sample: PBMCs. This TCR derives from a male donor in good health and CMV-seropositive.

CDR3 in amino acids: CASGLAPYEQYF. CDR3 nucleotides: TGTGCTAGTGGTTTGGCTCCCTACGAGCAGTACTTC. The chain links TRBV12-5 to TRBJ2-5; no clear D gene. Judging by the DNA end, TRBJ2-7 fits better; the J call may be wrong. Germline V lookup: CDR1 LGHNT, CDR2 FRNRAP. The CDR3 is 12 residues long.